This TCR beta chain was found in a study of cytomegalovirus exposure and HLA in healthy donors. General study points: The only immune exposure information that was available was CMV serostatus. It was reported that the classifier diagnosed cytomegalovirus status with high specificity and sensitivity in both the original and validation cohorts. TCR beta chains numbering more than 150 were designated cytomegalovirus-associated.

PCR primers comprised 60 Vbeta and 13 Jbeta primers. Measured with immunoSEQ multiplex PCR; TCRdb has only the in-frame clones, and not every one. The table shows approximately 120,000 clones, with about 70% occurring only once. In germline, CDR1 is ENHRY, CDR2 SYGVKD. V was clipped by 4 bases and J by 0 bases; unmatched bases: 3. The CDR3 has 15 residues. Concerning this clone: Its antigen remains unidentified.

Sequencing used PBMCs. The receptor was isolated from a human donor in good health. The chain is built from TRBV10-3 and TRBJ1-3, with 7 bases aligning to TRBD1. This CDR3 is CAISAGDSSGNTIYF. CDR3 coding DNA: TGTGCCATCAGTGCCGGGGACAGCTCTGGAAACACCATATATTTT.